This is a list of T cell receptor beta chains from one sample in a study of somatic mutations in cytotoxic T cells in rheumatoid arthritis. TCRdb keeps only in-frame clones here, not all; method: immunoSEQ multiplex PCR. The table shows 15,000 to 20,000 clones, with roughly 77% occurring only once. The specimen was CD8+ T cells sorted from blood. These TCRs come from an adult with rheumatoid arthritis. Each CDR3 is given with its conserved first and last residue. D genes are given only for firm matches. Size tells how often a clone was seen (once, few, many) or the class of an expanded clone, and some rows leave it out.

cdr3_aa	d_call	v_call	j_call	clone_size
CASSQDGPSSGITDTQYF	TRBD2	TRBV4-3	TRBJ2-3	NA
CASSLTGSTDTQYF	NA	TRBV7-3	TRBJ2-3	few
CASSGTTSDTGELFF	TRBD2	TRBV9	TRBJ2-2	few
CASSVGGGGANEQFF	TRBD2	TRBV9	TRBJ2-1	once
CASSLALADYNEQFF	TRBD2	TRBV5-5	TRBJ2-1	NA
CASSLVLCRDREKNSPLHF	TRBD1	TRBV7-7	TRBJ1-6	few
CASRAPTPRYEQYF	NA	TRBV21-1	TRBJ2-7	NA
CASSRDRGPGSPLHF	TRBD1	TRBV28	TRBJ1-6	NA
CASSLTGTGSEQYF	TRBD1	TRBV28	TRBJ2-7	NA
CASSPWTAPQETQYF	NA	TRBV9	TRBJ2-5	medium-sized
CSVEGTVEQETQYF	NA	TRBV29-1	TRBJ2-5	NA
CVSSLGGLLAEQYF	TRBD2	TRBV7-8	TRBJ2-7	NA